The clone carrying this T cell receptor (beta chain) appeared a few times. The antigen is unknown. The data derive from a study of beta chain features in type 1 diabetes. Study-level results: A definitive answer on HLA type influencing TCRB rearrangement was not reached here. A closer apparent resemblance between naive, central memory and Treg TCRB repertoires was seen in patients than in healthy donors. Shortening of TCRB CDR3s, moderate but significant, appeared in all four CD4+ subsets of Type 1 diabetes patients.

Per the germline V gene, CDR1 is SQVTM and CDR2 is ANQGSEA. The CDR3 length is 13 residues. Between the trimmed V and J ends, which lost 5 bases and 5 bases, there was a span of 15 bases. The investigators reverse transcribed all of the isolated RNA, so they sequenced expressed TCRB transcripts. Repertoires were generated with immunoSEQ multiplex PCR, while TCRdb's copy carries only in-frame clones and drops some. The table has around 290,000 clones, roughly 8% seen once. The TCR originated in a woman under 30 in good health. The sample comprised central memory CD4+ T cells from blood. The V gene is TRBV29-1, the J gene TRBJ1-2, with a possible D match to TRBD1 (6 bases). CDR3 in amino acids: CSVRVGGSYGYTF. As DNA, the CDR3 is TGCAGCGTTAGGGTAGGGGGAAGTTATGGCTACACCTTC.